This T cell receptor beta chain was observed in a study of blood T cells in healthy people across ages. On this clonotype itself: Antigen specificity is unknown.

Next came a second PCR, run for about 7 to 12 cycles, which used a sample-barcoded 5' primer along with a J-beta primer mix. From the 5' RACE reads, TCRdb called clonotypes with MiXCR, one entry per CDR3 protein. The table includes hundreds of thousands of distinct CDR3 sequences, more than 50% detected once. Overall study findings and caveats: CMV status of donors was unknown, possibly confounding expanded clonotype changes.

Each donor was a healthy Caucasian individual from Russia, aged roughly 6 to 100. This CDR3 region has 15 residues. The germline V and J ends were trimmed by 3 bases and 5 bases, with 19 bases remaining between them. The germline V gene encodes CDR1 SQVTM and CDR2 ANQGSEA. The source is a man aged 35-49 years in good health. The V call is TRBV29-1, the J call TRBJ1-1, with D perhaps matching TRBD1 (6 bases). Sequencing used blood. The CDR3 nucleotides read TGCAGCGTTGAGGGTCAACCCACCGGGACAACTGAAGCTTTCTTT. It specifies CSVEGQPTGTTEAFF.